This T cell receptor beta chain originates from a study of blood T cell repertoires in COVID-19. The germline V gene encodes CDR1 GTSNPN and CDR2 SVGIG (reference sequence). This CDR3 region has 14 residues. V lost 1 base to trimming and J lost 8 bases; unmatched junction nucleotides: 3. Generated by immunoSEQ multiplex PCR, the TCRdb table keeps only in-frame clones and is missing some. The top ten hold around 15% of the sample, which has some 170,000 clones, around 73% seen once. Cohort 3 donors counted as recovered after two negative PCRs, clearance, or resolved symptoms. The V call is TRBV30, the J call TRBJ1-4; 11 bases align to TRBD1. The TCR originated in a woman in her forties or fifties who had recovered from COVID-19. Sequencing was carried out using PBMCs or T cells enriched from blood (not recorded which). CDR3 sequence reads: CAWSEDRGREKLFF. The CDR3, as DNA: TGTGCCTGGAGTGAGGACAGGGGGCGGGAAAAACTGTTTTTT. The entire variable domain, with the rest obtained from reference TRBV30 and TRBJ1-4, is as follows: SQTIHQWPATLVQPVGSPLSLECTVEGTSNPNLYWYRQAAGRGLQLLFYSVGIGQISSEVPQNLSASRPQDRQFILSSKKLLLSDSGFYLCAWSEDRGREKLFFGSGTQLSVL.